This is a list of T cell receptor beta chains from one sample in a study of cytomegalovirus exposure and HLA in healthy donors. Generated by immunoSEQ multiplex PCR, the TCRdb table keeps only in-frame clones and is missing some. The sample totals around 200,000 clones. What was sequenced was PBMCs. The receptors were sampled from a woman between 18 and 30 years old in good health and CMV-seropositive. CDR3s include the opening cysteine and the closing phenylalanine or tryptophan. D genes are given only for firm matches.

d_gene	v_gene	j_gene	CDR3nt	CDR3aa
TRBD1	TRBV5-6	TRBJ2-7	TGTGCCAGCAGCTGGGGGACAGCCTACGAGCAGTACTTC	CASSWGTAYEQYF
-	TRBV11-3	TRBJ2-5	TGTGCCAGCAGCTTAGTATGGGGCGAAGAGACCCAGTACTTC	CASSLVWGEETQYF
TRBD2	TRBV6-5	TRBJ2-7	TGTGCCAGCAGTTCCCGAAGGGAGGGCGAGCAGTACTTC	CASSSRREGEQYF
TRBD2	TRBV30	TRBJ2-3	TGTGCCTGGGGACTAGCGGAAAGCACAGATACGCAGTATTTT	CAWGLAESTDTQYF
-	TRBV19	TRBJ1-2	TGTGCCAGTTCCCGTAGAGGACAGAACTATGGCTACACCTTC	CASSRRGQNYGYTF
-	TRBV7-8	TRBJ1-2	TGTGCCAGCAGCTTAGACTCGGGGGGGGCCCACTATGGCTACACCTTC	CASSLDSGGAHYGYTF
-	TRBV30	TRBJ1-5	TGTGCCTGGAGTGGAGACAGTCCCCAGCCCCAGCATTTT	CAWSGDSPQPQHF
TRBD2	TRBV4-2	TRBJ2-1	TGTGCCAGCAGTCAAGGTGGAAGGGGAGGGCCCAATGAGCAGTTCTTC	CASSQGGRGGPNEQFF
TRBD1	TRBV19	TRBJ1-4	TGTGCCAGTAAAAAGGAGAGGACAGGGGGGGAAAAACTGTTTTTT	CASKKERTGGEKLFF
TRBD1	TRBV7-8	TRBJ2-2	TGTGCCAGCAGCTTAAGGGACAGCAACACCGGGGAGCTGTTTTTT	CASSLRDSNTGELFF
TRBD1	TRBV4-1	TRBJ2-7	TGCGCCAGCAGGCGTCTGACAGGGGCGAGCTACGAGCAGTACTTC	CASRRLTGASYEQYF
-	TRBV2	TRBJ1-3	TGTGCCAGCAGGGACAGCTCTGGAAACACCATATATTTT	CASRDSSGNTIYF
-	TRBV18	TRBJ1-1	TGTGCCAGCTCTGTTTCTCAGAGGCTGTCTGAAGCTTTCTTT	CASSVSQRLSEAFF
-	TRBV4-2	TRBJ1-4	TGTGCCAGCAGCCAAGCTCGTAATGAAAAACTGTTTTTT	CASSQARNEKLFF
-	TRBV30	TRBJ2-2	TGTGCCTGGAAGGGGAAAGGTCAAACCGGGGAGCTGTTTTTT	CAWKGKGQTGELFF
TRBD1	TRBV28	TRBJ1-4	TGTGCCAGCAGATATCCGGGGACAGCCTTTACAACTAATGAAAAACTGTTTTTT	CASRYPGTAFTTNEKLFF
TRBD2	TRBV7-2	TRBJ2-1	TGTGCCAGCAGCGAGGGACTAGCGGGGAACAATGAGCAGTTCTTC	CASSEGLAGNNEQFF
-	TRBV5-8	TRBJ2-7	TGTGCCAGCAGCTTGGCTAGCGCCCTCGAGCAGTACTTC	CASSLASALEQYF
-	TRBV4-3	TRBJ2-3	TGCGCCAGCAGCCACGCGGACCAGCGGGGACACACAGATACGCAGTATTTT	CASSHADQRGHTDTQYF
TRBD1	TRBV11-1	TRBJ2-7	TGTGCCAGCAGCCCCCGGAGGGACAGGACTTGGGAGCAGTACTTC	CASSPRRDRTWEQYF
TRBD1	TRBV19	TRBJ1-2	TGTGCCAGTAGGGGAATTGACAGGGGGACTAACTATGGCTACACCTTC	CASRGIDRGTNYGYTF
TRBD1	TRBV30	TRBJ1-1	TGTGCCTGGAGTGTCTGGGACAGCCACAACACTGAAGCTTTCTTT	CAWSVWDSHNTEAFF
-	TRBV6-4	TRBJ1-1	TGTGCCAGCAGTGACACAGGGCGCTCCGTTGCTTTCTTT	CASSDTGRSVAFF
TRBD2	TRBV28	TRBJ2-2	TGTGCCAGCAGTGTGAGCGGGAGGAACACCGGGGAGCTGTTTTTT	CASSVSGRNTGELFF